The clone carrying this T cell receptor (beta chain) was observed a single time. The target antigen is unknown. The sample is drawn from a study of cytomegalovirus exposure and HLA in healthy donors. Overall study context: Inside one of the first data releases sat about 85 million unique TCRs taken from HLA-typed donors.

CDR3 length: 14 residues. Germline CDR1 is SGHTA and CDR2 is FQGTGA. V was cut by 2 bases and J by 2 bases, with 8 bases left in between. 13 Jbeta primers and 60 Vbeta primers were used for the PCR. Measured with immunoSEQ multiplex PCR; TCRdb has only the in-frame clones, and not every one. The data contain around 200,000 clones, around 83% of them seen just once; the ten biggest clones take up 1.6%. Points from the study as a whole: Later, TCR association rates were found to vary by HLA locus, highest for DRB1 and lowest for HLA-C.

The source of this sequence is a man aged 50 or older in good health and CMV-seronegative. Sequences were obtained from PBMCs. V gene TRBV7-3 combines with J gene TRBJ2-3; D is perhaps TRBD2 (6 bases). The CDR3 DNA follows: TGTGCCAGCAGCTTAGGAGGGTTCACAGATACGCAGTATTTT. Amino acid sequence: CASSLGGFTDTQYF. The complete variable domain, with remaining parts taken from reference TRBV7-3 and TRBJ2-3, reads GAGVSQTPSNKVTEKGKYVELRCDPISGHTALYWYRQSLGQGPEFLIYFQGTGAADDSGLPNDRFFAVRPEGSVSTLKIQRTERGDSAVYLCASSLGGFTDTQYFGPGTRLTVL.